This T cell receptor beta chain was captured in a study of T cell responses to AZD1222 COVID-19 vaccine. The table came from immunoSEQ multiplex PCR; TCRdb's copy has only in-frame clones and leaves some out. Of about 140,000 clones listed, around 92% are singletons. This CDR3 contains 13 residues. Trimming shortened V by 4 bases and J by 11 bases, and 15 bases separated the two germline ends. Germline CDR1 reads SGHTA; CDR2 reads FQGNSA. Second doses at about 4 or about 12 weeks were pooled. This specimen consisted of peripheral blood, obtained 28 days after the second AZD1222 dose. The sequence derives from an adult who received the AZD1222 COVID-19 vaccine. The chain recombines TRBV7-2 with TRBJ2-1, with D possibly TRBD2 on 7 matching bases. CDR3 residues: CASSYQKGGKQFF. The DNA for the CDR3 is TGTGCCAGCAGCTACCAAAAGGGGGGGAAGCAGTTCTTC.